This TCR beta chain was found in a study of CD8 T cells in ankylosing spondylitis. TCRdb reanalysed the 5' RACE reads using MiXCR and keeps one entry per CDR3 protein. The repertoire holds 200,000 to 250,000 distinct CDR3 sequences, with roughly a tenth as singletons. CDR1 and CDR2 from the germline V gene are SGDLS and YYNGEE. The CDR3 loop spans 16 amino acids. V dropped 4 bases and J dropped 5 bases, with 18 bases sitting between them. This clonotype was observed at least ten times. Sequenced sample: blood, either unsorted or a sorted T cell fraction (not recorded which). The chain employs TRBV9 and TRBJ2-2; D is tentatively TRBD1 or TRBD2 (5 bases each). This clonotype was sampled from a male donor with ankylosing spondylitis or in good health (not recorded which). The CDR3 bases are TGTGCCAGCAGCTTTACCTCCGGGACGGTGACCGGGGAGCTGTTTTTT. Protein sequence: CASSFTSGTVTGELFF.